The rows below give T cell receptor beta chains drawn from one sample of a study of regulatory T cells in long-lasting Graves disease. TCRdb reanalysed the multiplex PCR reads using MiXCR and keeps one entry per CDR3 protein. Here the sample spans 500,000 to 700,000 distinct CDR3 sequences, 30% being singletons. Sample: peripheral blood mononuclear cells (PBMCs), taken when the disease was refractory, from a patient treated with antithyroid drugs. All receptors come from a female donor with Graves disease. Both conserved end residues are part of each CDR3. A D gene is named only where the DNA matches it firmly. Clone size appears in some rows only: once, few, many, or a class for an expanded clone.

abundance,v_gene,len,d_gene,j_gene,CDR3aa,CDR3nt
few,TRBV20-1,12,NA,TRBJ1-5,CSVIQGTQPQHF,TGCAGTGTAATTCAGGGTACTCAGCCCCAGCATTTT
few,TRBV20-1,14,NA,TRBJ1-2,CSAPPGSANYGYTF,TGCAGTGCTCCGCCGGGTAGCGCTAACTATGGCTACACCTTC
NA,TRBV2,15,NA,TRBJ2-2,CASTPGRRYTGELFF,TGTGCCAGCACCCCCGGCAGGCGATACACCGGGGAGCTGTTTTTT
many,TRBV12-3/TRBV12-4,12,TRBD1,TRBJ1-1,CASNYQGAEAFF,TGTGCCAGCAATTATCAGGGGGCTGAAGCTTTCTTT
few,TRBV9,14,NA,TRBJ1-1,CASSVATGGTEAFF,TGTGCCAGCAGCGTAGCCACAGGAGGAACTGAAGCTTTCTTT
NA,TRBV7-9,16,TRBD2,TRBJ2-7,CASSFRRTSGAYEQYF,TGTGCCAGCAGCTTTCGTCGGACTAGCGGAGCCTACGAGCAGTACTTC
NA,TRBV29-1,13,TRBD1,TRBJ1-1,CSVTRTGNTEAFF,TGCAGCGTCACCCGGACAGGGAACACTGAAGCTTTCTTT
NA,TRBV12-3/TRBV12-4,14,NA,TRBJ1-1,CASTPRLMNTEAFF,TGTGCCAGCACCCCCCGGCTCATGAACACTGAAGCTTTCTTT
few,TRBV2,18,NA,TRBJ1-1,CASWGLGVAYTMNTEAFF,TGTGCCAGCTGGGGTCTGGGTGTGGCCTATACTATGAACACTGAAGCTTTCTTT
few,TRBV6-2/TRBV6-3,16,NA,TRBJ1-5,CASSERAPGGNQPQHF,TGTGCCAGCAGTGAAAGAGCCCCGGGGGGCAATCAGCCCCAGCATTTT
many,TRBV12-3/TRBV12-4,14,NA,TRBJ1-5,CASSLDGTNQPQHF,TGTGCCAGCAGTTTAGACGGAACCAATCAGCCCCAGCATTTT
many,TRBV6-5,15,TRBD2,TRBJ2-5,CASSYSGGVEETQYF,TGTGCCAGCAGTTACTCGGGAGGGGTTGAGGAGACCCAGTACTTC
few,TRBV15,14,NA,TRBJ1-1,CATSRDTGNTEAFF,TGTGCCACCAGCCGAGACACAGGGAACACTGAAGCTTTCTTT
many,TRBV2,15,TRBD1,TRBJ1-2,CASSEGGQGNYGYTF,TGTGCCAGCAGCGAAGGGGGACAGGGGAACTATGGCTACACCTTC
NA,TRBV5-1,13,NA,TRBJ2-3,CASSLVGSDTQYF,TGCGCCAGCAGCTTGGTGGGATCAGATACGCAGTATTTT
NA,TRBV12-5,16,TRBD1,TRBJ2-3,CASGNPQGAEGDTQYF,TGTGCTAGTGGTAACCCACAGGGGGCAGAGGGAGATACGCAGTATTTT
NA,TRBV20-1,12,TRBD1,TRBJ1-2,CSAHTGGGGYTF,TGCAGTGCGCACACAGGGGGCGGAGGCTACACCTTC
NA,TRBV10-3,13,NA,TRBJ2-1,CAISGRDPNEQFF,TGTGCCATCAGCGGGAGAGACCCCAATGAGCAGTTCTTC
NA,TRBV6-1,14,TRBD1,TRBJ2-7,CASTGTAVQWEQYF,TGTGCCAGCACAGGGACAGCGGTCCAGTGGGAGCAGTACTTC
NA,TRBV29-1,12,TRBD1,TRBJ1-2,CSVVGQGSGYTF,TGCAGCGTAGTCGGACAGGGATCTGGCTACACCTTC
NA,TRBV7-3,15,TRBD2,TRBJ2-7,CASSFCGRAPYEQYF,TGTGCCAGCAGCTTCTGCGGGAGGGCCCCCTACGAGCAGTACTTC
NA,TRBV7-9,20,NA,TRBJ2-7,CASSHPFRGPPGLAAYEQYF,TGTGCCAGCAGCCACCCTTTCAGGGGACCACCCGGACTGGCGGCCTACGAGCAGTACTTC
NA,TRBV30,11,NA,TRBJ1-4,CAWGRNEKLFF,TGTGCCTGGGGACGAAATGAAAAACTGTTTTTT
NA,TRBV5-1,15,NA,TRBJ2-2,CASSKDTTNTGELFF,TGCGCCAGCAGCAAGGACACCACGAACACCGGGGAGCTGTTTTTT
many,TRBV7-3,13,TRBD1,TRBJ1-2,CASSSGQGGGYTF,TGTGCCAGCAGCTCCGGACAGGGCGGCGGCTACACCTTC
NA,TRBV9,17,TRBD1,TRBJ1-5,CASSPYPTGVGNQPQHF,TGTGCCAGCAGCCCTTACCCGACAGGGGTTGGGAATCAGCCCCAGCATTTT
NA,TRBV6-1,15,NA,TRBJ2-7,CASSPSHVPGVEQYF,TGTGCCAGCAGTCCCTCGCACGTCCCGGGTGTCGAGCAGTACTTC
NA,TRBV6-1,16,NA,TRBJ2-6,CASSERGFSGANVLTF,TGTGCCAGCAGTGAACGGGGATTCTCTGGGGCCAACGTCCTGACTTTC
many,TRBV6-5,16,TRBD2,TRBJ2-2,CASSYSTGGPIGELFF,TGTGCCAGCAGTTACTCTACGGGAGGGCCGATCGGGGAGCTGTTTTTT